The 20 T cell receptor beta chains reported below all come from one sample, sequenced in a study of PD-L1 blockade in urothelial cancer. The assay was immunoSEQ multiplex PCR, and TCRdb's table has in-frame clones only and misses some. The table has 20,000 to 30,000 clones, approximately 84% seen once. This material consisted of PBMCs, taken around atezolizumab (anti-PD-L1) treatment. These receptors originate from a man aged 70 or older with urothelial cancer.

The chain recombines TRBV7-9 with TRBJ1-2, with D possibly TRBD1 on 5 matching bases. V gave up 1 base and J gave up 5 bases, with 11 bases separating them. The CDR3 sequence is 14 residues long. The germline V gene has CDR1 SEHNR and CDR2 FQNEAQ (reference sequence). For the CDR3, the DNA is TGTGCCAGCAGCTTAGACCTGGAGGGGTATGGCTACACCTTC. It codes for CASSLDLEGYGYTF.

The rearrangement joins TRBV13 to TRBJ1-1; possible D gene TRBD1, 6 bases. The CDR3 is 15 residues long. Deletions cut 5 bases from V and 5 bases from J, with 18 bases between. The V gene's germline CDR1 is PRHDT and CDR2 FYEKMQ (reference sequence). The DNA of the CDR3 is TGTGCCAGCAGCCTGTGGGGGGGCGCAGGAACTGAAGCTTTCTTT. Translation: CASSLWGGAGTEAFF.

This sequence joins TRBV6-5 and TRBJ2-3, with 10 bases lining up with TRBD2. The junction had 11 bases not matched to a gene; V was cut back by 9 bases and J by 5 bases. Looked up from germline, CDR1 is MNHEY and CDR2 is SVGAGI. The CDR3 is 15 amino acids. CDR3 nucleotide sequence: TGTGCCAGTAAAGGTTCCGGGACTAGCGAAGATACGCAGTATTTT. Its protein is CASKGSGTSEDTQYF.

The J gene is TRBJ2-3, the V gene TRBV5-1; 8 bases map to TRBD1. Losses at the gene ends were 3 bases for V and 4 bases for J; bases not matched to a gene: 10. This CDR3 has 16 amino acids. Looked up from germline, CDR1 is SGHRS and CDR2 is YFSETQ. CDR3 bases: TGCGCCAGCAGCTCCCGGCCTACGACAGGGGCAGATACGCAGTATTTT. Encoded protein: CASSSRPTTGADTQYF.

The chain carries TRBV11-2 and TRBJ2-2, with 7 bases identical to TRBD1. The trim removed 3 bases at V and 5 bases at J, leaving 3 bases unmatched. This CDR3 has 14 residues. CDR1 and CDR2 from the germline V gene are SGHAT and FQNNGV. This CDR3 reads CASSFGQVTGELFF. The CDR3 DNA is TGTGCCAGCAGCTTCGGACAGGTGACCGGGGAGCTGTTTTTT.

DNA of the CDR3: TGTGCCAGTAGTATAAGTGGCCCCGGCGGGACCTACGAGCAGTACTTC. Translation gives CASSISGPGGTYEQYF. The chain combines TRBV19 with TRBJ2-7; tentatively, D is TRBD2 (6 bases). The germline gives CDR1 LNHDA, CDR2 SQIVND (reference sequence). This CDR3 comprises 16 residues. V was clipped by 2 bases and J by 2 bases, with 16 bases between them.

The V call is TRBV6-6, the J call TRBJ2-1; 9 nucleotides line up with TRBD2. With 3 bases clipped from V and 5 bases from J, the junction kept 8 bases outside the gene matches. The CDR3 has 16 residues. Germline loops: CDR1 MNHNY, CDR2 SVGAGI (reference sequence). The CDR3 spells CASSYHWSSGNNEQFF. Written as DNA, the CDR3 is TGTGCCAGCAGTTATCATTGGTCTAGCGGGAACAATGAGCAGTTCTTC.

The V call is TRBV7-2, the J call TRBJ2-1; D perhaps matches TRBD2 (7 bases). Trimming took 0 bases from V and 6 from J, leaving 12 bases between them. The germline CDR1 and CDR2 sequences are SGHTA and FQGNSA. The length of the CDR3 is 15 residues. CDR3 residues: CASSLAVGGGNEQFF. For the CDR3, the DNA is TGTGCCAGCAGCTTAGCGGTGGGAGGGGGCAATGAGCAGTTCTTC.

This chain joins TRBV10-1 and TRBJ2-2; TRBD1 agrees at 10 bases. The CDR3 extends over 15 amino acids. The V and J ends lost 5 bases and 4 bases, in that order; junction bases with no gene match: 4. The germline gives CDR1 WNHNN, CDR2 SYGVQD (reference sequence). CDR3 protein: CASSFGTGVTGELFF. CDR3 DNA: TGCGCCAGCAGTTTCGGGACAGGGGTCACCGGGGAGCTGTTTTTT.

The chain employs TRBV5-5 and TRBJ2-7; TRBD2 matches 7 bases. The CDR3 loop spans 16 amino acids. Trimming at V came to 1 base and at J to 2 bases, leaving 9 bases not matched to a gene. Germline CDR1 is SGHKS and CDR2 is YYEKEE (reference sequence). CDR3 coding DNA: TGTGCCAGCAGCTTGTACGGGGACGGGAGGCCCTACGAGCAGTACTTC. Translating it yields CASSLYGDGRPYEQYF. Supplemented by reference TRBV5-5 and TRBJ2-7, the full variable domain reads DAGVTQSPTHLIKTRGQQVTLRCSPISGHKSVSWYQQVLGQGPQFIFQYYEKEERGRGNFPDRFSARQFPNYSSELNVNALLLGDSALYLCASSLYGDGRPYEQYFGPGTRLTVT.

There are a few counts of this clone. This chain's CDR3 is CASSGGLEAFF. CDR3 nucleotides: TGCGCCAGCAGTGGAGGACTTGAAGCTTTCTTT. V usage is TRBV10-2 and J usage is TRBJ1-1; D not resolved. The length of the CDR3 is 11 residues. CDR1 is WSHSY, CDR2 SAAADI, per germline. The V and J ends lost 4 bases and 7 bases respectively, with 7 bases between them.

The J gene is TRBJ1-2, the V gene TRBV30; possible D gene TRBD1, 5 bases. The germline V and J ends were trimmed by 1 base and 4 bases, with 19 bases remaining between them. Germline V CDR1 and CDR2: GTSNPN, SVGIG (reference sequence). The CDR3 covers 16 residues. CDR3 in amino acids: CAWSAGDFRGSYGYTF. The CDR3 nucleotides read TGTGCCTGGAGTGCCGGGGACTTCCGCGGGAGCTATGGCTACACCTTC.

This clone has only one observation. The CDR3 sequence is CASSLGEPGASQHF. DNA of the CDR3: TGCGCCAGCAGCTTGGGGGAGCCCGGCGCTTCCCAGCATTTT. The chain combines TRBV5-1 with TRBJ1-5, with unresolved D. Trimming removed 0 bases from V and 11 bases from J, with 15 bases in between. Germline CDR1 reads SGHRS; CDR2 reads YFSETQ. The CDR3 contains 14 residues.

J is TRBJ2-7 and V is TRBV2, with D tentatively TRBD2 (6 bases). The germline V gene encodes CDR1 SNHLY and CDR2 FYNNEI. Trimming pared 4 bases from V and 3 bases from J, leaving 13 bases between. This CDR3 is 14 amino acids long. CDR3: CASSGEAGVYEQYF. Here the CDR3 DNA reads TGTGCCAGCAGTGGGGAGGCCGGTGTCTACGAGCAGTACTTC.

The table lists this clone with a few counts. This chain joins TRBV4-1 and TRBJ2-5, with TRBD2 matching over 12 bases. V gave up 4 bases and J gave up 3 bases; unmatched junction bases: 9. This CDR3 is 17 amino acids long. CDR1 is MGHRA and CDR2 is YSYEKL in the germline V gene. In DNA, the CDR3 is TGCGCCAGCAGCCTACTAGCGGGAGGTGTATCAGAAGAGACCCAGTACTTC. It translates to CASSLLAGGVSEETQYF.

The chain recombines TRBV27 with TRBJ1-1, with D uncertain. Germline V lookup: CDR1 MNHEY, CDR2 SMNVEV (reference sequence). The V end was cut by 5 bases, the J end by 1 base, with 8 bases between. The CDR3 extends over 13 amino acids. DNA of the CDR3: TGTGCCAGCAGTCCACTCAAGAACACTGAAGCTTTCTTT. This codes for CASSPLKNTEAFF.

This clone has just one count. The J gene is TRBJ2-2, the V gene TRBV15; 8 bases align to TRBD2. V lost 4 bases and J lost 5; bases outside the gene matches: 12. This CDR3 contains 17 residues. CDR1 LNHNV and CDR2 YYDKDF come from the germline V gene (reference sequence). CDR3 sequence: CATSIRTGTRMTGELFF. The DNA of the CDR3 is TGTGCCACCAGCATTCGAACCGGGACTAGAATGACCGGGGAGCTGTTTTTT. Based on the CDR3 plus reference TRBV15 and TRBJ2-2, the full variable domain is DAMVIQNPRYQVTQFGKPVTLSCSQTLNHNVMYWYQQKSSQAPKLLFHYYDKDFNNEADTPDNFQSRRPNTSFCFLDIRSPGLGDTAMYLCATSIRTGTRMTGELFFGEGSRLTVL.

V gene TRBV10-1 combines with J gene TRBJ1-1; D is possibly TRBD1 (5 bases). This CDR3 is 16 amino acids long. Germline V gene lookup returns CDR1 WNHNN and CDR2 SYGVQD (reference sequence). V lost 2 bases, J lost 2 bases, and 15 bases lay in between. CDR3 DNA sequence: TGCGCCAGCAGTGAGAACGTGCCAGGGCTAAACACTGAAGCTTTCTTT. Protein: CASSENVPGLNTEAFF.

The V gene is TRBV28, the J gene TRBJ2-7; tentative D call: TRBD1 (7 bases). The CDR3 contains 15 residues. Per the germline V gene, CDR1 is MDHEN and CDR2 is SYDVKM. V lost 8 bases and J 4 bases, leaving 21 bases between the germline ends. The CDR3 sequence is CASRRGGRGVYEQYF. The CDR3 DNA is TGTGCCAGCCGCCGAGGGGGCAGGGGGGTTTACGAGCAGTACTTC. The full variable domain, completed using reference TRBV28 and TRBJ2-7, is DVKVTQSSRYLVKRTGEKVFLECVQDMDHENMFWYRQDPGLGLRLIYFSYDVKMKEKGDIPEGYSVSREKKERFSLILESASTNQTSMYLCASRRGGRGVYEQYFGPGTRLTVT.

The chain uses TRBV6-4 and TRBJ2-5; D might be TRBD2 (5 bases). The germline CDR1 and CDR2 sequences are MRHNA and SNTAGT. CDR3 size: 15 residues. The germline V and J ends were trimmed by 5 bases and 1 base, with 14 bases remaining between them. CDR3 DNA: TGTGCCAGCAGTCCGACGGGAAAAGGCCAAGAGACCCAGTACTTC. Translation: CASSPTGKGQETQYF.